Each of the 17 T cell receptor beta chains below was sequenced from the same sample in a study of blood T cell repertoires in COVID-19. Here immunoSEQ multiplex PCR was the method, and the copy in TCRdb shows in-frame clones only, minus some. The sample comprises about 55,000 clones, approximately 85% of which are singletons, and over 9.5% rests with the top ten. The material sequenced was peripheral blood. Receptors originate from a human donor in a cohort sampled during active COVID-19.

The rearrangement uses TRBV7-3 and TRBJ1-2; 9 bases match TRBD1. V gave up 6 bases and J gave up 5 bases; unmatched junction bases: 10. Germline CDR1 reads SGHTA; CDR2 reads FQGTGA. This CDR3 region has 15 residues. Here the CDR3 reads CASSDTGGHRYGYTF. CDR3 sequence (DNA): TGTGCCAGCAGTGATACAGGGGGCCACAGATATGGCTACACCTTC.

This clone was recorded only once. The chain has TRBV10-3 and TRBJ1-1, with D perhaps matching TRBD1 (5 bases). CDR3 length equals 15 residues. V gave up 0 bases and J gave up 11 bases, with 19 bases separating them. CDR1 is ENHRY, CDR2 SYGVKD, per germline. The CDR3, as DNA: TGTGCCATCAGTGAGTCCCTGTCGGGGAGGGGACCGGCTTTCTTT. The encoded protein is CAISESLSGRGPAFF.

The gene calls are TRBV28 and TRBJ1-4; D remains ambiguous. Trimming stripped 6 bases from V and 7 bases from J, with 9 bases between. This CDR3 is built from 12 residues. Germline values: CDR1 MDHEN, CDR2 SYDVKM. CDR3 nucleotides: TGTGCCAGCAGATACGGGATTGAAAAACTGTTTTTT. It translates to CASRYGIEKLFF.

J is TRBJ2-5 and V is TRBV18, with 8 bases fitting TRBD2. V gave up 4 bases and J gave up 2 bases; unmatched junction bases: 3. Germline V CDR1 and CDR2: KGHSH, LQKENI. This CDR3 has 14 amino acids. DNA of the CDR3: TGTGCCAGCTCACTAGCGGGACTTCAAGAGACCCAGTACTTC. Translation: CASSLAGLQETQYF. Full variable domain (rest looked up from reference TRBV18 and TRBJ2-5): NAGVMQNPRHLVRRRGQEARLRCSPMKGHSHVYWYRQLPEEGLKFMVYLQKENIIDESGMPKERFSAEFPKEGPSILRIQQVVRGDSAAYFCASSLAGLQETQYFGPGTRLLVL.

CDR3 nucleotides: TGTGCCATCTCGGACAGTTCAGCTAACTATGGCTACACCTTC. Protein product: CAISDSSANYGYTF. This chain joins TRBV10-3 and TRBJ1-2; TRBD1 is a possible D gene (6 bases). This CDR3 has 14 residues. Trimming removed 8 bases from V and 0 bases from J, with 13 bases in between. Germline CDR1 reads ENHRY; CDR2 reads SYGVKD.

This chain joins TRBV28 and TRBJ1-5; D remains ambiguous. The germline V and J ends were trimmed by 7 bases and 2 bases, with 12 bases remaining between them. This CDR3 has 14 amino acids. Germline-derived CDR1 and CDR2 are MDHEN and SYDVKM. The CDR3 coding sequence is TGTGCCAGCACTCCGGAGTTCGGCAATCAGCCCCAGCATTTT. It encodes CASTPEFGNQPQHF.

This sequence joins TRBV18 and TRBJ2-5, with 9 bases that match TRBD2. V lost 2 bases and J lost 0; bases outside the gene matches: 4. Germline lookup yields CDR1 KGHSH and CDR2 LQKENI. This CDR3 is built from 16 residues. CDR3 DNA: TGTGCCAGCTCACCATTGGCTAGCGGGGACCAAGAGACCCAGTACTTC. As protein: CASSPLASGDQETQYF.

The chain joins TRBV30 to TRBJ2-2; TRBD1 agrees at 9 bases. The germline V gene has CDR1 GTSNPN and CDR2 SVGIG (reference sequence). J was trimmed by 6 bases and V by 8 bases; bases with no gene match: 7. This CDR3 spans 13 amino acids. CDR3 in DNA: TGTGCCCACCGGGACAGGGTTGCCGGGGAGCTGTTTTTT. Protein: CAHRDRVAGELFF.

This clone appeared a few times. Here the CDR3 reads CASTPGTGDTEAFF. For the CDR3, the DNA is TGCGCCAGCACTCCCGGGACAGGGGACACTGAAGCTTTCTTT. The chain couples TRBV5-1 to TRBJ1-1; 10 bases align to TRBD1. After removal of 6 bases from V and 3 bases from J, the junction contained 5 bases not matched to a gene. The CDR3 is made up of 14 amino acids. Germline CDR1 is SGHRS and CDR2 is YFSETQ.

The chain couples TRBV24-1 to TRBJ1-2; D unresolved. Per the germline V gene, CDR1 is KGHDR and CDR2 is SFDVKD. The CDR3 length is 12 residues. Trimming removed 4 bases at V and 5 bases at J, with 7 bases between. The CDR3 region has the DNA TGTGCCACCAGTGAACCAGGTTATGGCTACACCTTC. It encodes CATSEPGYGYTF.

The chain carries TRBV28 and TRBJ2-3, with D maybe TRBD2 (5 bases). The germline gives CDR1 MDHEN, CDR2 SYDVKM. Trimming took 3 bases from V and 1 from J, leaving 8 bases between them. This CDR3 comprises 14 residues. CDR3 sequence: CASSFSGRTDTQYF. The CDR3 bases are TGTGCCAGCAGTTTCAGCGGTCGCACAGATACGCAGTATTTT.

The chain combines TRBV21-1 with TRBJ1-4; the D call of TRBD1 is as the table states it, not checked on the DNA. TRBV21-1 is a pseudogene segment. The CDR3 runs 15 residues. This CDR3 is CASSNFPGRDEKLFF. DNA for the CDR3: TGTGCCAGCAGCAATTTTCCGGGCAGGGATGAAAAACTGTTTTTT.

The V and J genes are TRBV7-9 and TRBJ2-7; 12 nucleotides align to TRBD2. This CDR3 comprises 15 residues. CDR1 SEHNR and CDR2 FQNEAQ come from the germline V gene (reference sequence). With V trimmed by 2 bases and J by 1 base, 0 bases remained unmatched. The CDR3 loop reads CASSLLAGGSYEQYF. DNA for the CDR3: TGTGCCAGCAGCTTACTAGCGGGAGGGTCCTACGAGCAGTACTTC. Drawing the rest from reference TRBV7-9 and TRBJ2-7, the complete variable domain is DTGVSQNPRHKITKRGQNVTFRCDPISEHNRLYWYRQTLGQGPEFLTYFQNEAQLEKSRLLSDRFSAERPKGSFSTLEIQRTEQGDSAMYLCASSLLAGGSYEQYFGPGTRLTVT.

The rearrangement links TRBV5-8 to TRBJ2-1; TRBD2 aligns across 12 bases. This CDR3 region has 17 residues. From germline, CDR1 is SGHTS and CDR2 YDEGEE. After removal of 4 bases from V and 3 bases from J, the junction contained 8 bases not matched to a gene. The CDR3 protein is CASSKTSGSLGYNEQFF. In nucleotides, the CDR3 is TGTGCCAGCAGCAAGACTAGCGGGAGTTTGGGCTACAATGAGCAGTTCTTC.

This chain joins TRBV20-1 and TRBJ1-5; D uncertain. Trimming stripped 1 base from V and 5 bases from J, with 3 bases between. CDR3 size: 11 residues. CDR1 DFQATT and CDR2 SNEGSKA come from the germline V gene (reference sequence). The CDR3 DNA follows: TGCAGTGCTAGAGCAGATCAGCCCCAGCATTTT. It translates to CSARADQPQHF.

The table lists this clone with a few counts. The rearrangement uses TRBV4-2 and TRBJ1-6; unclear D gene. The germline CDR1 and CDR2 sequences are LGHNA and YNFKEQ. This CDR3 spans 14 amino acids. V was clipped by 0 bases and J by 5 bases, with 5 bases between them. DNA for the CDR3: TGTGCCAGCAGCCAAGAACAGAATAATTCACCCCTCCACTTT. It translates to CASSQEQNNSPLHF.

This CDR3 reads CASSQGLAAQETQYF. CDR3 in DNA: TGCGCCAGCAGCCAAGGACTAGCGGCTCAAGAGACCCAGTACTTC. V gene TRBV4-3 combines with J gene TRBJ2-5; 9 bases align to TRBD2. After removal of 1 base from V and 2 bases from J, the junction contained 2 bases not matched to a gene. Per the germline V gene, CDR1 is LGHNA and CDR2 is YSLEER. This CDR3 has 15 residues.